This TCR beta chain was identified in a study of blood T cell repertoires in COVID-19. Study in general: T cells, B-cell-depleted T cells, or PBMCs provided the cDNA or gDNA that served as material.

Data came from immunoSEQ multiplex PCR; TCRdb stores just in-frame clones and leaves some out. The profile shows 60,000 to 80,000 clones, approximately 88% of them singletons. The germline CDR1 and CDR2 sequences are MNHNS and SASEGT. This CDR3 comprises 13 residues. V lost 6 bases, J lost 4 bases, and 3 bases stayed unmatched. The chain uses TRBV6-1 and TRBJ2-7; TRBD1 agrees at 10 bases. The sequence came from a woman in her 70s with acute or convalescent COVID-19. The sample comprised peripheral blood. Here the CDR3 reads CASRGQGIYEQYF. In nucleotides, the CDR3 is TGTGCCAGCAGGGGACAGGGGATTTACGAGCAGTACTTC.